This T cell receptor beta chain comes out of a study of blood T cell repertoires in COVID-19. Whole-study context: COVID-19 samples, acute and convalescent, were from the United States, Italy and Spain. Nucleic acid was either cDNA or gDNA, and it came from T cells, B-cell-depleted T cells, or PBMCs.

Recruited during active infection, patients (from Seattle) were subsequently followed longitudinally. Under the authors' procedure: Scientists estimated how many nucleated cells there were by amplifying reference gene primers. Repertoires were generated with immunoSEQ multiplex PCR, while TCRdb's copy carries only in-frame clones and drops some. That table gives V, J and clone size, and the DNA gave D and trimming. This sample has 300,000 to 350,000 clones, with roughly nine tenths found just once. The V and J ends lost 5 bases and 1 base respectively, with 13 bases between them. This CDR3 is built from 15 residues. Per the germline V gene, CDR1 is SGHRS and CDR2 is YFSETQ.

The TCR was taken from a woman aged 25-40 years with COVID-19, enrolled during active disease. Material: peripheral blood. The rearrangement links TRBV5-1 to TRBJ1-5; D call uncertain. The CDR3 DNA sequence: TGCGCCAGCAGTACGGACGGAGGGAGCAATCAGCCCCAGCATTTT. Residues: CASSTDGGSNQPQHF.